These 4 T cell receptor beta chains originate from one sample sequenced in a study of cytomegalovirus exposure and HLA in healthy donors. The protocol was immunoSEQ multiplex PCR, while the TCRdb copy is restricted to in-frame clones and leaves out a portion. The profile shows 250,000 to 300,000 clones, around 85% of them singletons. What was sequenced was PBMCs. The origin of the receptors is a woman between 18 and 30 years old in good health and CMV-seronegative.

This rearrangement joins TRBV18 to TRBJ1-2, with TRBD1 as a possible D gene (6 bases). The CDR3 covers 15 residues. CDR1 is KGHSH and CDR2 is LQKENI in the germline V gene. Trimming stripped 4 bases from V and 6 bases from J, with 18 bases between. CDR3 residues: CASSRTGGRDDGYTF. In DNA form, the CDR3 reads TGTGCCAGCTCACGGACCGGGGGGCGCGACGATGGCTACACCTTC.

This rearrangement joins TRBV5-6 to TRBJ1-1; no firm D call. Trimming removed 4 bases from V and 1 base from J, with 17 bases in between. The CDR3 loop spans 16 amino acids. CDR1 and CDR2 from the germline V gene are SGHDT and YYEEEE. The CDR3 here is CASSPPGRETNTEAFF. DNA for the CDR3: TGTGCCAGCAGCCCCCCCGGTCGGGAGACGAACACTGAAGCTTTCTTT. Combining the CDR3 with reference TRBV5-6 and TRBJ1-1 gives the whole variable domain DAGVTQSPTHLIKTRGQQVTLRCSPKSGHDTVSWYQQALGQGPQFIFQYYEEEERQRGNFPDRFSGHQFPNYSSELNVNALLLGDSALYLCASSPPGRETNTEAFFGQGTRLTVV.

This rearrangement joins TRBV30 to TRBJ1-2; 9 positions agree with TRBD1. With V trimmed by 2 bases and J by 2 bases, 3 bases remained unmatched. CDR1 and CDR2 from the germline V gene are GTSNPN and SVGIG (reference sequence). This CDR3 comprises 14 residues. The chain's CDR3 is CAWSIGQGNYGYTF. CDR3 coding DNA: TGTGCCTGGAGTATTGGACAGGGGAACTATGGCTACACCTTC. Based on the CDR3 plus reference TRBV30 and TRBJ1-2, the full variable domain is SQTIHQWPATLVQPVGSPLSLECTVEGTSNPNLYWYRQAAGRGLQLLFYSVGIGQISSEVPQNLSASRPQDRQFILSSKKLLLSDSGFYLCAWSIGQGNYGYTFGSGTRLTVV.

The chain is built from TRBV6-1 and TRBJ2-5; possibly TRBD2 for D (6 bases). Trimming pared 6 bases from V and 7 bases from J, leaving 24 bases between. Looked up from germline, CDR1 is MNHNS and CDR2 is SASEGT. The CDR3 has 16 amino acids. The CDR3 loop is CASSESFRDSKRTQYF. The CDR3 region has the DNA TGTGCCAGCAGCGAATCTTTCCGGGACTCCAAGAGGACCCAGTACTTC.